A single sample gave rise to the 9 T cell receptor beta chains below, sequenced in a study of T cell clonality in common variable immunodeficiency (dated by TCRdb to the mid-2010s). What the authors observed across the whole study: CVID TCRbeta sequences reportedly showed fewer deletions and N-nucleotide insertions and lacked highly modified clones with 13 or more V deletions.

Library preparation used the immunoSEQ multiplex PCR assay. Entries here come from immuneACCESS through TCRdb and include only in-frame sequences with V and J called. Some clones fail to appear in such tables; in the studies checked, an unresolved V gene covers under half of the shortfall, and the cause of the remainder is unknown. For this sample the table reports roughly 3,100 clones, with no clone seen just once. 20% to 25% of the sample comes from the top ten. No antigens are known for them. Specimen: peripheral blood mononuclear cells. These TCRs come from a human donor with common variable immunodeficiency.

The sample holds a few counts of this clone. The read is 3 residues too short to cover the CDR3 end, so that end is filled in from the germline J gene. This chain joins TRBV30 and TRBJ1-1; a weak D match, TRBD1 (6 bases). V lost 0 bases and J lost 0, with 17 bases in between. This CDR3 contains 17 residues. Germline V gives CDR1 GTSNPN, CDR2 SVGIG (reference sequence). The CDR3 loop is CAWSVSRQGPMNTEAFF. The sequenced CDR3 bases are TGTGCCTGGAGTGTGAGTAGGCAGGGGCCCATGAACACTGAA.

This clone came up a few times. Compared with germline, one end of the junction differs, possibly owing to a read error. The read terminates 3 residues ahead of where the CDR3 ends, so the germline J gene completes it. This chain uses TRBV19 with TRBJ1-5, with 11 nucleotides matching TRBD1. The germline gives CDR1 LNHDA, CDR2 SQIVND (reference sequence). The CDR3 loop spans 18 amino acids. Incomplete CDR3 DNA: TGTGCCAGTCGTATTAGGACAGGGGGCGCGGCGTGGAATCAGCCC. Translating it yields CASRIRTGGAAWNQP. Given in full, the CDR3 is CASRIRTGGAAWNQPQHF.

This clone was counted at least ten times. The read halts 3 residues ahead of the CDR3 end, with the missing end drawn from the germline J gene. The V call is TRBV18, the J call TRBJ2-1, with 9 bases that match TRBD1. The CDR3 is made up of 18 amino acids. Germline lookup yields CDR1 KGHSH and CDR2 LQKENI. The trim removed 3 bases at V and 3 bases at J, leaving 12 bases unmatched. The CDR3 is CASSPGSGTGFFYNEQFF. The sequenced CDR3 bases are TGTGCCAGCTCACCGGGATCCGGGACAGGGTTTTTCTACAATGAG.

This clone was counted a few times. At one end the junction does not follow the germline gene, possibly because of a read error. The DNA read from the CDR3 is TGTTCCAGCAGCTCTTGGAGGGACATAGAGACC. It translates to CSSSSWRDIET. The entire CDR3 sequence reads CSSSSWRDIETQYF. The rearrangement uses TRBV7-9 and TRBJ2-5, with D possibly called TRBD1 or TRBD2 (6 bases each). The read ends 3 residues early relative to the CDR3; the germline J gene fills the gap. This CDR3 contains 14 residues. Germline V gives CDR1 SEHNR, CDR2 FQNEAQ (reference sequence).

This clone was counted between two and nine times. The CDR3 extends 3 residues past the end of the read, so its final part is completed from the germline J gene. The chain has TRBV7-9 and TRBJ1-1; a weak D match, TRBD1 (6 bases). This CDR3 region has 14 residues. Trimming took off 5 bases at V and 6 bases at J, with 16 bases between the two ends. Germline CDR1 reads SEHNR; CDR2 reads FQNEAQ (reference sequence). The sequenced part of the CDR3 DNA is TGTGCCAGCAGCCTAGGACGGGACACTCCTGAA. The encoded protein is CASSLGRDTPE. The CDR3 reads in full as CASSLGRDTPEAFF.

This clone was observed at least ten times. The read falls 3 residues short of the CDR3 end, and the missing part is taken from the germline J gene. This chain links TRBV18 with TRBJ2-1, with 7 bases matching TRBD1. J lost 6 bases, V lost 3 bases, and 2 bases had no gene match. This CDR3 has 13 residues. The germline V gene encodes CDR1 KGHSH and CDR2 LQKENI. CDR3 DNA, as far as it was read: TGTGCCAGCTCACCGGGACAGCTCAATGAG. This translates into CASSPGQLNE. The entire CDR3 protein is CASSPGQLNEQFF. The whole variable domain, filled in from reference TRBV18 and TRBJ2-1, reads NAGVMQNPRHLVRRRGQEARLRCSPMKGHSHVYWYRQLPEEGLKFMVYLQKENIIDESGMPKERFSAEFPKEGPSILRIQQVVRGDSAAYFCASSPGQLNEQFFGPGTRLTVL.

This clone was seen a few times. The read ends 3 residues early relative to the CDR3; the germline J gene fills the gap. The chain combines TRBV2 with TRBJ2-7; TRBD2 matches 15 bases. This CDR3 is built from 18 residues. The germline CDR1 and CDR2 sequences are SNHLY and FYNNEI. Trimming at V came to 5 bases and at J to 6 bases, leaving 14 bases not matched to a gene. The DNA read from the CDR3 is TGTGCCAGCAGTTGGACTAGCGGGGGGGCCATTCTACTATCCGAG. The encoded protein is CASSWTSGGAILLSE. The complete CDR3 protein is CASSWTSGGAILLSEQYF.

This clone appeared many times. The missing CDR3 end, 3 residues past where the read stops, is filled in from the germline J gene. V and J are TRBV28 and TRBJ1-2; 11 bases line up with TRBD1. Per germline, CDR1 MDHEN and CDR2 SYDVKM. CDR3 size: 14 residues. This CDR3 is CASSLRTGGWGYTF. Partial CDR3 DNA: TGTGCCAGCAGTTTACGGACAGGGGGCTGGGGC.

This clone is medium-sized within its sample. Read data end 3 residues before the CDR3 end; the end is taken from the germline J gene. This chain uses TRBV2 with TRBJ2-1; 10 nucleotides match TRBD2. After removal of 6 bases from V and 8 bases from J, the junction contained 7 bases not matched to a gene. There are 14 residues in the CDR3. Germline assignment: CDR1 SNHLY and CDR2 FYNNEI. CDR3 DNA, as far as it was read: TGTGCCAGCAGGACCGGGACTAGCGATCATGAG. Its protein is CASRTGTSDHE. The CDR3 in full is CASRTGTSDHEQFF.